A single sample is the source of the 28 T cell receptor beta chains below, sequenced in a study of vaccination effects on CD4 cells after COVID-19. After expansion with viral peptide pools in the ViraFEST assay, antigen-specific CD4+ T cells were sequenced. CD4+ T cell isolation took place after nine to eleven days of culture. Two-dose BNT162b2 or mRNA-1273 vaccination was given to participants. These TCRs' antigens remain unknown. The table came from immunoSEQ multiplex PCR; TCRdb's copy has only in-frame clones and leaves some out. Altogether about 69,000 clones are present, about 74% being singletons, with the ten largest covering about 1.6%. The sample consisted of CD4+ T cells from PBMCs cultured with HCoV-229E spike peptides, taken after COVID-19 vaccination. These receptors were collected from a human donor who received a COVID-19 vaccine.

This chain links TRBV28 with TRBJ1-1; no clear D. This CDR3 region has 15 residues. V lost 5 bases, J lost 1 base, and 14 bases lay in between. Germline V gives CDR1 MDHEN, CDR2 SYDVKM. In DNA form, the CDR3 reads TGTGCCAGCAGTAACCCGGGCCACCCGAACACTGAAGCTTTCTTT. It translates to CASSNPGHPNTEAFF. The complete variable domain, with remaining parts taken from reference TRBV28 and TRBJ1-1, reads DVKVTQSSRYLVKRTGEKVFLECVQDMDHENMFWYRQDPGLGLRLIYFSYDVKMKEKGDIPEGYSVSREKKERFSLILESASTNQTSMYLCASSNPGHPNTEAFFGQGTRLTVV.

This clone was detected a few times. This CDR3 reads CASSTGQGGEQFF. The CDR3 bases are TGCGCCAGCAGCACCGGACAGGGGGGTGAGCAGTTCTTC. The chain employs TRBV5-1 and TRBJ2-1, with 10 bases matching TRBD1. With V trimmed by 4 bases and J by 9 bases, 4 bases remained unmatched. CDR3 size: 13 residues. From germline, CDR1 is SGHRS and CDR2 YFSETQ. Complete variable domain (other parts from reference TRBV5-1 and TRBJ2-1): KAGVTQTPRYLIKTRGQQVTLSCSPISGHRSVSWYQQTPGQGLQFLFEYFSETQRNKGNFPGRFSGRQFSNSRSEMNVSTLELGDSALYLCASSTGQGGEQFFGPGTRLTVL.

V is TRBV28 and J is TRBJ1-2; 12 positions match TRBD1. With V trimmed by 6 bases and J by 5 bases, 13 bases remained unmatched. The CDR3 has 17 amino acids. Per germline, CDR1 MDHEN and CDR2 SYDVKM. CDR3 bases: TGTGCCAGCAGCCCACCGGGACAGGGGGCGAAAGGTTATGGCTACACCTTC. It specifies CASSPPGQGAKGYGYTF.

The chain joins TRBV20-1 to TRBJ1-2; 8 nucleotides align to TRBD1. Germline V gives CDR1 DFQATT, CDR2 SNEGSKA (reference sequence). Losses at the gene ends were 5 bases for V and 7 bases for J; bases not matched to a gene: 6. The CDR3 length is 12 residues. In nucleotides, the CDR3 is TGCAGTGCTGGTGGACAGGGACGTGGCTACACCTTC. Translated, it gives CSAGGQGRGYTF.

CDR3 in amino acids: CASSRMGQGADAYTEAFF. CDR3 nucleotides: TGTGCCAGTAGTAGGATGGGACAGGGGGCGGACGCTTACACTGAAGCTTTCTTT. This sequence joins TRBV19 and TRBJ1-1, with TRBD1 identical over 12 bases. The CDR3 length is 18 residues. Germline V gives CDR1 LNHDA, CDR2 SQIVND (reference sequence). The ends lost 4 bases at V and 3 bases at J; junction bases unmatched: 12.

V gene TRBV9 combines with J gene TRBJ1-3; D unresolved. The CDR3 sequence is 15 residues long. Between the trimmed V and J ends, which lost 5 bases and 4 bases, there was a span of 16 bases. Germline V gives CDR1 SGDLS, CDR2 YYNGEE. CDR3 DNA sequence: TGTGCCAGCAGTCGTACGGTTTCTGAGGGAAACACCATATATTTT. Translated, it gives CASSRTVSEGNTIYF.

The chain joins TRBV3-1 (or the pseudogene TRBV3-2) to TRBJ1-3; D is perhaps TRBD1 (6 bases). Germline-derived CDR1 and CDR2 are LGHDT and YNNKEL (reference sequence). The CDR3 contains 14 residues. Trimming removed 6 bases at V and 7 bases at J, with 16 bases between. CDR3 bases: TGTGCCAGCAGACGTACAGGGTTTAGGAACACCATATATTTT. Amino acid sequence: CASRRTGFRNTIYF.

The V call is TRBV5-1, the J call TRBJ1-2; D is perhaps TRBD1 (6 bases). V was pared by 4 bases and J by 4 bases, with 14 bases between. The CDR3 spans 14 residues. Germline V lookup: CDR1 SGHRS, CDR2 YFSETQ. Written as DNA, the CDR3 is TGCGCCAGCAGCACCGGAGGGGGTTTCTATGGCTACACCTTC. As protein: CASSTGGGFYGYTF.

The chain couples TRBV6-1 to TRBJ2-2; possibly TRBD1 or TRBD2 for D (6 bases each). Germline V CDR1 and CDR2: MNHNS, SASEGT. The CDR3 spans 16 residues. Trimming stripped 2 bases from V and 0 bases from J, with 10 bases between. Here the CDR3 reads CASSEFGGTNTGELFF. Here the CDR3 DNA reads TGTGCCAGCAGTGAATTCGGGGGCACGAACACCGGGGAGCTGTTTTTT.

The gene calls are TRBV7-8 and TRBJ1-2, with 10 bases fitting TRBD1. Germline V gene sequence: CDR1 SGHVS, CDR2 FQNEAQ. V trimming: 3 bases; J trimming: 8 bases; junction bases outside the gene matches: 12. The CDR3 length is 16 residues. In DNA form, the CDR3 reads TGTGCCAGCAGCTTTCCGGGGACAGGGGAAGGGAGCGGCTACACCTTC. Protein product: CASSFPGTGEGSGYTF.

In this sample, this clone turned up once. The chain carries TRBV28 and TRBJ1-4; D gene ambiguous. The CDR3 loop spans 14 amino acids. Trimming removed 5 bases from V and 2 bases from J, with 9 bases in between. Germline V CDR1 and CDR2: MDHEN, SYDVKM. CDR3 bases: TGTGCCAGCAGTGTCGGAGGGACTAATGAAAAACTGTTTTTT. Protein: CASSVGGTNEKLFF. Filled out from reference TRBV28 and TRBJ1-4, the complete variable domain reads DVKVTQSSRYLVKRTGEKVFLECVQDMDHENMFWYRQDPGLGLRLIYFSYDVKMKEKGDIPEGYSVSREKKERFSLILESASTNQTSMYLCASSVGGTNEKLFFGSGTQLSVL.

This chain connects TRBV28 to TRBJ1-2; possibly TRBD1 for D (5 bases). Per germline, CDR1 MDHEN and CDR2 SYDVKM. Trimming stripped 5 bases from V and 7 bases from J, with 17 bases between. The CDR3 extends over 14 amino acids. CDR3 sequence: CASSRQPVFSGYTF. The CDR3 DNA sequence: TGTGCCAGCAGTAGACAGCCGGTCTTCTCTGGCTACACCTTC.

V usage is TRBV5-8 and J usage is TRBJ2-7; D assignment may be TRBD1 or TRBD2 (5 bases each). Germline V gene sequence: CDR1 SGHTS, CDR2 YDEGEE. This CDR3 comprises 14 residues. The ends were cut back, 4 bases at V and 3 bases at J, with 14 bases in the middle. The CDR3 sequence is CASSPWGSDYEQYV. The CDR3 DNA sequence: TGTGCCAGCAGCCCGTGGGGGTCCGACTACGAGCAGTACGTC.

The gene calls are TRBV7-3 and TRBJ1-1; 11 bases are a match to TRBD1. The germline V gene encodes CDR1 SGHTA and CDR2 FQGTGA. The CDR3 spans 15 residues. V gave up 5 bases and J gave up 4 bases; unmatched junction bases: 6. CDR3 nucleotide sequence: TGTGCCAGCAGCGGGACAGGGGGGAAGCGCACTGAAGCTTTCTTT. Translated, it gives CASSGTGGKRTEAFF.

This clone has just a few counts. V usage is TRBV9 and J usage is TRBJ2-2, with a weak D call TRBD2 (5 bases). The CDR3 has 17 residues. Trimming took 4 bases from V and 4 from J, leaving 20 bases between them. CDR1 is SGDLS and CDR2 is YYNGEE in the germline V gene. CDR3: CASSLSPNGLLTGELFF. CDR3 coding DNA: TGTGCCAGCAGCCTTAGCCCTAACGGACTCCTCACCGGGGAGCTGTTTTTT.

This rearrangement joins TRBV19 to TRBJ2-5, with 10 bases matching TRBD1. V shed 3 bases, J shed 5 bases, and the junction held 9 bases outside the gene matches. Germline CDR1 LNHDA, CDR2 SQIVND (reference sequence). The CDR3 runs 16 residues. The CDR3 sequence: CASSIFRTGGLETQYF. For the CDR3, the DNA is TGTGCCAGTAGTATCTTTCGGACAGGGGGTCTGGAGACCCAGTACTTC.

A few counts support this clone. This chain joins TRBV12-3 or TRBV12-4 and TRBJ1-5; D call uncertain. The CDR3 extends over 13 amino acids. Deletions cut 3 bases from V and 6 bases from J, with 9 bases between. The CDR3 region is CASSFLGGQPQHF. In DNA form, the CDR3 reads TGTGCCAGCAGTTTTCTGGGTGGTCAGCCCCAGCATTTT.

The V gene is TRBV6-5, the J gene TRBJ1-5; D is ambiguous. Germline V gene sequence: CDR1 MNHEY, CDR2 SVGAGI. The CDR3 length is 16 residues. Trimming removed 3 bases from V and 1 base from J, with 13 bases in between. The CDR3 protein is CASSYFGPSSNQPQHF. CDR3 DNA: TGTGCCAGCAGTTATTTTGGCCCCTCAAGCAATCAGCCCCAGCATTTT.

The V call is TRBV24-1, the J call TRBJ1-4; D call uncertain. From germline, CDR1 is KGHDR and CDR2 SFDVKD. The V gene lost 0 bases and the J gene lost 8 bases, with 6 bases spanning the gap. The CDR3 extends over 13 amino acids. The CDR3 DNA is TGTGCCACCAGTGATTTGCGGGCGGAAAAACTGTTTTTT. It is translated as CATSDLRAEKLFF.

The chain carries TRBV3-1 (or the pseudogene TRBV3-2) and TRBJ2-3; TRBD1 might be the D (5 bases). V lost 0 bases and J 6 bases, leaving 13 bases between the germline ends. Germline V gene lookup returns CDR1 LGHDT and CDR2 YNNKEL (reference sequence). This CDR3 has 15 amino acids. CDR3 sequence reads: CASSQDRAGSDTQYF. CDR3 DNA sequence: TGTGCCAGCAGCCAAGATCGGGCAGGGTCCGATACGCAGTATTTT.

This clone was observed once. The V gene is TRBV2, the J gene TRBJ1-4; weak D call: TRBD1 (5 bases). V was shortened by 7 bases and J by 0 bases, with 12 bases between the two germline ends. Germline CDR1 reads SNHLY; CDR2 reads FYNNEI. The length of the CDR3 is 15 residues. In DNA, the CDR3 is TGTGCCAGCAATCAAGGGGATGCAACTAATGAAAAACTGTTTTTT. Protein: CASNQGDATNEKLFF.

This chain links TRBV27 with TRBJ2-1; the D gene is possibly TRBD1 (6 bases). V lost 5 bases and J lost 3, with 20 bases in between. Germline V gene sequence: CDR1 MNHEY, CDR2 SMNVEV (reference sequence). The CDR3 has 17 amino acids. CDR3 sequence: CASSPAPGTRNYNEQFF. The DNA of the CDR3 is TGTGCCAGCAGTCCCGCACCTGGGACACGGAACTACAATGAGCAGTTCTTC.

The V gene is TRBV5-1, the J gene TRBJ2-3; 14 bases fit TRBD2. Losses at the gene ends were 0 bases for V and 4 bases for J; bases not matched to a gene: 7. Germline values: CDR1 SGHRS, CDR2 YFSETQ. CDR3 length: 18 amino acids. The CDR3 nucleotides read TGCGCCAGCAGCTTGGGCCTGGGACTAGCGGGGGAGGCAGATACGCAGTATTTT. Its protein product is CASSLGLGLAGEADTQYF.

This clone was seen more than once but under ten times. The CDR3 DNA sequence: TGCGCCAGCAGCATAGTTGGGGACGGGAATTCACCCCTCCACTTT. As protein: CASSIVGDGNSPLHF. The V call is TRBV5-1, the J call TRBJ1-6, with a tentative D call TRBD1 (5 bases). The CDR3 length is 15 residues. The germline V and J ends were trimmed by 4 bases and 7 bases, with 15 bases remaining between them. The germline CDR1 and CDR2 sequences are SGHRS and YFSETQ.

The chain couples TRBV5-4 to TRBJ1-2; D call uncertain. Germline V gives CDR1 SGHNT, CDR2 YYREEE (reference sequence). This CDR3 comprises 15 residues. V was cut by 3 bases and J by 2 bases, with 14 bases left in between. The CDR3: CASSSPSLGNYGYTF. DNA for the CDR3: TGTGCCAGCAGCTCGCCGAGCCTGGGCAACTATGGCTACACCTTC. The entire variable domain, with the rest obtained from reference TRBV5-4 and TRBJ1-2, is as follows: ETGVTQSPTHLIKTRGQQVTLRCSSQSGHNTVSWYQQALGQGPQFIFQYYREEENGRGNFPPRFSGLQFPNYSSELNVNALELDDSALYLCASSSPSLGNYGYTFGSGTRLTVV.

The CDR3 loop reads CASSLPSGTRGETQYF. As DNA, the CDR3 is TGTGCCAGCAGCTTACCTAGCGGAACAAGGGGAGAGACCCAGTACTTC. The chain carries TRBV5-4 and TRBJ2-5; TRBD2 matches at 7 bases. The germline V gene encodes CDR1 SGHNT and CDR2 YYREEE (reference sequence). V trimming: 2 bases; J trimming: 4 bases; junction bases outside the gene matches: 11. The CDR3 sequence is 16 residues long. The variable domain in full, with the rest retrieved from reference TRBV5-4 and TRBJ2-5, is ETGVTQSPTHLIKTRGQQVTLRCSSQSGHNTVSWYQQALGQGPQFIFQYYREEENGRGNFPPRFSGLQFPNYSSELNVNALELDDSALYLCASSLPSGTRGETQYFGPGTRLLVL.

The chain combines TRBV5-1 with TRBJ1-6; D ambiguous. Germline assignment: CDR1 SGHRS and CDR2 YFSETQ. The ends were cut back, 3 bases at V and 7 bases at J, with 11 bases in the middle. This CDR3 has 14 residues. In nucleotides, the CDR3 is TGCGCCAGCAGCTCCCAAACCCAGAATTCACCCCTCCACTTT. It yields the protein CASSSQTQNSPLHF.

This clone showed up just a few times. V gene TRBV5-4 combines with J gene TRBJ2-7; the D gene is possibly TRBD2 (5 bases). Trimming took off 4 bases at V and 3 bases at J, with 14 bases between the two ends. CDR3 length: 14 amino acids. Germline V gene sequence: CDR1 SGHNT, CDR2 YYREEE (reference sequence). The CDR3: CASSTRGERYEQYV. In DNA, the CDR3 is TGTGCCAGCAGCACCCGGGGAGAGCGCTACGAGCAGTACGTC.